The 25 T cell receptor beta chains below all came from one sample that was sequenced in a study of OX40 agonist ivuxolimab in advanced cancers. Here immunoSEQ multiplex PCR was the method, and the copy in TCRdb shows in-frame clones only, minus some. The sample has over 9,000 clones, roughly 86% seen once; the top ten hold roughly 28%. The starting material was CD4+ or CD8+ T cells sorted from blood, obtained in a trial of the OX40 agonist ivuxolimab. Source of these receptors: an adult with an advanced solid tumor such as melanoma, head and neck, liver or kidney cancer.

CDR3 sequence reads: CASSSHWDRPSGGQETQYF. The CDR3 nucleotides are TGTGCCAGCAGCTCTCACTGGGACCGACCTAGTGGGGGCCAAGAGACCCAGTACTTC. This rearrangement joins TRBV7-2 to TRBJ2-5; D is tentatively TRBD1 or TRBD2 (5 bases each). Per germline, CDR1 SGHTA and CDR2 FQGNSA. The ends were cut back, 4 bases at V and 1 base at J, with 25 bases in the middle. This CDR3 has 19 residues.

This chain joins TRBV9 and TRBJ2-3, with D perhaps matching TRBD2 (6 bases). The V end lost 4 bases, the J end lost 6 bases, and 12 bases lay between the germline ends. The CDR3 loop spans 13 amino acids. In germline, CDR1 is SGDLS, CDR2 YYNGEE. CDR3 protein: CASSQIGGDTQYF. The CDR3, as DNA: TGTGCCAGCAGCCAAATTGGGGGGGATACGCAGTATTTT.

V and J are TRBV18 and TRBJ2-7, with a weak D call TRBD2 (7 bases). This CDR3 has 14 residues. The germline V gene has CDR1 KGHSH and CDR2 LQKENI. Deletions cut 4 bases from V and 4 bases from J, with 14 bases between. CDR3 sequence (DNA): TGTGCCAGCTCACAAAGCGGGACAAAATACGAGCAGTACTTC. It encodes CASSQSGTKYEQYF.

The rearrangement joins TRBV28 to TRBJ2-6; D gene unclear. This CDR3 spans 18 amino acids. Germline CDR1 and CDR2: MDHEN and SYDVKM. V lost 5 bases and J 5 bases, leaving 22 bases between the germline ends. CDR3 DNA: TGTGCCAGCAGTGTCAAGGGTCCTACACAAAGTCGGGCCAACGTCCTGACTTTC. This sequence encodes CASSVKGPTQSRANVLTF.

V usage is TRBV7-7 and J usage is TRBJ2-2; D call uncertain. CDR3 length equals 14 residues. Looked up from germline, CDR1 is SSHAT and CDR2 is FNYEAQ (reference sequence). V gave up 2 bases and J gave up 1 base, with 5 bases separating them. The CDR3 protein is CASSLYVNTGELFF. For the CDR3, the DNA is TGTGCCAGCAGCTTATACGTGAACACCGGGGAGCTGTTTTTT.

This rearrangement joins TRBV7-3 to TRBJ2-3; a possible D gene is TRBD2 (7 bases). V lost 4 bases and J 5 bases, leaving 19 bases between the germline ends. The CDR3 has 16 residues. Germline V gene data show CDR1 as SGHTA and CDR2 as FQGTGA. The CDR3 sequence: CASSSLAGALIDTQYF. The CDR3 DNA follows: TGTGCCAGCAGCTCATTGGCGGGGGCCCTTATAGATACGCAGTATTTT.

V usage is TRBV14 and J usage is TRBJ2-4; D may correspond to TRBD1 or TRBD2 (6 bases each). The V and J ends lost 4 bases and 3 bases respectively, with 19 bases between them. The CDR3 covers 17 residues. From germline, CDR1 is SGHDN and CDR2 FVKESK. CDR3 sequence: CASSPGGWGLGKNIQYF. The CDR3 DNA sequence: TGTGCCAGCAGCCCCGGGGGTTGGGGGCTTGGCAAAAACATTCAGTACTTC.

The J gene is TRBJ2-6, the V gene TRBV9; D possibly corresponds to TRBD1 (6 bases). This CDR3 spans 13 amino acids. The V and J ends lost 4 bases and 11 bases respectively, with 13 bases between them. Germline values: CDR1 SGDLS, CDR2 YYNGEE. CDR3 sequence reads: CASSPGHLDVLTF. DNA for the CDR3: TGTGCCAGCAGCCCGGGACACCTAGACGTCCTGACTTTC.

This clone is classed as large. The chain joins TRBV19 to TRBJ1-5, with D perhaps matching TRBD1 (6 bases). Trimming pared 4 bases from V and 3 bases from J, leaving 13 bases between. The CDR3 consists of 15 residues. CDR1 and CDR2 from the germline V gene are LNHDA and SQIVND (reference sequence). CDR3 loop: CASSTQGSDNQPQHF. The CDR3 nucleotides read TGTGCCAGTAGTACCCAGGGGTCTGACAATCAGCCCCAGCATTTT.

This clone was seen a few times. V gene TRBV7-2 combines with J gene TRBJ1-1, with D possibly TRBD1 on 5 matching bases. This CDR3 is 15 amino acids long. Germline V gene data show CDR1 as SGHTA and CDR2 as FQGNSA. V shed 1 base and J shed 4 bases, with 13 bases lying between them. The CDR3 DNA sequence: TGTGCCAGCAGCTTAGTGGCAGGGACCTCCACTGAAGCTTTCTTT. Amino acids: CASSLVAGTSTEAFF. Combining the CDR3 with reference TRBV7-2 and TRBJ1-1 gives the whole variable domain GAGVSQSPSNKVTEKGKDVELRCDPISGHTALYWYRQSLGQGLEFLIYFQGNSAPDKSGLPSDRFSAERTGGSVSTLTIQRTQQEDSAVYLCASSLVAGTSTEAFFGQGTRLTVV.

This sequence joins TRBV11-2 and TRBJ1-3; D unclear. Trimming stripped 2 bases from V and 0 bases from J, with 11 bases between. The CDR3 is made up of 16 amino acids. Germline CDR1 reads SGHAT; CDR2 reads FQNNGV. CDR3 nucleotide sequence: TGTGCCAGCAGCTTAACTGGCCCGAGCTCTGGAAACACCATATATTTT. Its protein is CASSLTGPSSGNTIYF.

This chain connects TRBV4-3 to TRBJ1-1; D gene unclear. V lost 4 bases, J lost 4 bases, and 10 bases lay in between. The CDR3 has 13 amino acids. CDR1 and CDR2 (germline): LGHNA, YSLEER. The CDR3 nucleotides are TGCGCCAGCAGCCTCAAGAGTGGCACTGAAGCTTTCTTT. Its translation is CASSLKSGTEAFF.

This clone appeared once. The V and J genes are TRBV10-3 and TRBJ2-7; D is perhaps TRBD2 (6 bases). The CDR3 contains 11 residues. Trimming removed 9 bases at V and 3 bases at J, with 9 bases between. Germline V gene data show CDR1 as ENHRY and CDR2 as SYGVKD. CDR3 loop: CAMAGGYEQYF. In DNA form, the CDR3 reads TGTGCCATGGCCGGGGGCTACGAGCAGTACTTC.

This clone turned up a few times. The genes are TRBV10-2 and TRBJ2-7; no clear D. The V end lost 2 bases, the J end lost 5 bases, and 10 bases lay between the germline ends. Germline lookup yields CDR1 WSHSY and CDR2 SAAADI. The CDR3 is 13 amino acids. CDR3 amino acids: CASSEVGFDEQYF. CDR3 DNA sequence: TGCGCCAGCAGTGAGGTGGGGTTCGACGAGCAGTACTTC.

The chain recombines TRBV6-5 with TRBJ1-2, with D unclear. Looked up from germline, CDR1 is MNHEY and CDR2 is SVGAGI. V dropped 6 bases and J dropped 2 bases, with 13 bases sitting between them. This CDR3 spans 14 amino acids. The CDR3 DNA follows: TGTGCCAGCAGCTTGGACGCTAGAAACTATGGCTACACCTTC. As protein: CASSLDARNYGYTF.

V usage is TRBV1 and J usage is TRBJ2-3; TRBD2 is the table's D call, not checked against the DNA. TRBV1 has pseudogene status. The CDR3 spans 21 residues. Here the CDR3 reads CTSSQGRTSGTLTASTDTQYF. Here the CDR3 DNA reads TGCACCAGCAGCCAGGGTCGGACTAGCGGGACCCTCACCGCCAGCACAGATACGCAGTATTTT.

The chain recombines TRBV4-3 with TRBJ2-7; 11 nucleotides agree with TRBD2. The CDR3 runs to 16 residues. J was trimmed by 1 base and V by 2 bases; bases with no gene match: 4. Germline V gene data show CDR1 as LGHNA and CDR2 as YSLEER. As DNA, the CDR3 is TGCGCCAGCAGCCAACTAGCGGGAGGCTTTTCCTACGAGCAGTACTTC. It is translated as CASSQLAGGFSYEQYF.

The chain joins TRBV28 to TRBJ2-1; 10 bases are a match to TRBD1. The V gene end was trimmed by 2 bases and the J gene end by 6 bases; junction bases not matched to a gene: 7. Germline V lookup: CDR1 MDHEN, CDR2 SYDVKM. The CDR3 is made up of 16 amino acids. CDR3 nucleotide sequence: TGTGCCAGCAGTTTACCGGGACAGGGGAGTGGCAATGAGCAGTTCTTC. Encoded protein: CASSLPGQGSGNEQFF.

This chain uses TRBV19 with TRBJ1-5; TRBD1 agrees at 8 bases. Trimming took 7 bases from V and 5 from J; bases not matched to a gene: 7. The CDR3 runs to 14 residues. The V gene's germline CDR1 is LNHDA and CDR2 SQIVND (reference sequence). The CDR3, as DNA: TGTGCCAGTAACATACAGGGGGGTGATCAGCCCCAGCATTTT. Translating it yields CASNIQGGDQPQHF.

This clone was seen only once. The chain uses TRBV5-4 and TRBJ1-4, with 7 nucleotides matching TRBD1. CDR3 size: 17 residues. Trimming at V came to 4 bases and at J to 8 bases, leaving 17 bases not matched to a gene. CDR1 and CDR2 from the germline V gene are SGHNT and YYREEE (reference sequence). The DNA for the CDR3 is TGTGCCAGCAGCCCGCCTCGCCGAGACAGGGCGGGGGAAAAACTGTTTTTT. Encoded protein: CASSPPRRDRAGEKLFF.

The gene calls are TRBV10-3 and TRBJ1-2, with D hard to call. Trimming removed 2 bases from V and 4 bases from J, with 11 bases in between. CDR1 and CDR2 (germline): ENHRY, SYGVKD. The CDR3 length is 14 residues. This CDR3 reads CAISEMVTGYGYTF. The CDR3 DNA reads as TGTGCCATCAGTGAGATGGTCACGGGCTATGGCTACACCTTC.

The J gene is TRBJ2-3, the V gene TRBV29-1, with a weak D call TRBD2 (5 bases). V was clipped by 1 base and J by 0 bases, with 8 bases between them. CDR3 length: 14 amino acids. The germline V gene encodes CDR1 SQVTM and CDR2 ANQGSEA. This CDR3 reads CSVEGRVSTDTQYF. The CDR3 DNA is TGCAGCGTTGAAGGGCGGGTCAGCACAGATACGCAGTATTTT.

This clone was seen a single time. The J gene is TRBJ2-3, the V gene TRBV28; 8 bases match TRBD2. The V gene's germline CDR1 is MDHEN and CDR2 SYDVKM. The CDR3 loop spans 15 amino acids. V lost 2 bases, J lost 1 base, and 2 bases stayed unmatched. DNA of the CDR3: TGTGCCAGCAGTTTAAGGCGGGGGGGCACAGATACGCAGTATTTT. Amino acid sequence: CASSLRRGGTDTQYF.

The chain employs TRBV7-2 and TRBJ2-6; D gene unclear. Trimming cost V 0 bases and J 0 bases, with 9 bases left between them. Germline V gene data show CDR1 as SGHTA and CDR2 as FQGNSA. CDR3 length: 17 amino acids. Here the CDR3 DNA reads TGTGCCAGCAGCTTAGCGCTGGTCGGCTCTGGGGCCAACGTCCTGACTTTC. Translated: CASSLALVGSGANVLTF.

Here the CDR3 reads CASSVASGSYEQYF. The DNA of the CDR3 is TGTGCCAGCAGCGTAGCTAGCGGGAGCTACGAGCAGTACTTC. The chain is built from TRBV9 and TRBJ2-7; TRBD2 agrees at 10 bases. This CDR3 contains 14 residues. V lost 0 bases and J lost 3; bases outside the gene matches: 0. Germline V gene data show CDR1 as SGDLS and CDR2 as YYNGEE.